The 5 T cell receptor beta chains below were found in one sample sequenced in a study of blood T cells in healthy people across ages. A sample-barcoded 5' primer and a J-beta primer mix were used in a second PCR of roughly 6 to 12 cycles. TCRdb reprocessed the 5' RACE reads via MiXCR and lists one record per CDR3 protein. Here the sample spans 580,000 or so distinct CDR3 sequences, 47% being singletons. The sample consisted of blood. These receptors were taken from a man older than 75 in good health.

The chain uses TRBV29-1 and TRBJ2-5; 7 bases map to TRBD2. The J call may be wrong; the DNA end is better matched by TRBJ2-7. The CDR3 runs to 13 residues. CDR1 and CDR2 from the germline V gene are SQVTM and ANQGSEA. The CDR3 reads CSANRAGEGEQYF. As DNA, the CDR3 is TGCAGCGCCAACCGGGCGGGAGAAGGCGAGCAGTACTTC.

The J gene is TRBJ1-1, the V gene TRBV6-2 or TRBV6-3; no definite D call. This CDR3 comprises 12 residues. V was cut by 7 bases and J by 1 base, with 7 bases left in between. CDR1 MNHEY and CDR2 SVGEGT come from the germline V gene. Here the CDR3 DNA reads TGTGCCAGCAAACACCAGAACACTGAAGCTTTCTTT. This codes for CASKHQNTEAFF.

The V call is TRBV3-1, the J call TRBJ2-1; no reliable D call. This CDR3 has 12 amino acids. Trimming pared 3 bases from V and 8 bases from J, leaving 8 bases between. Germline V gives CDR1 LGHDT, CDR2 YNNKEL (reference sequence). CDR3 sequence (DNA): TGTGCCAGCAGCCATAGGGTCCATGAGCAGTTCTTC. This translates into CASSHRVHEQFF.

This rearrangement joins TRBV7-3 to TRBJ2-3, with unresolved D. CDR1 SGHTA and CDR2 FQGTGA come from the germline V gene. This CDR3 is 14 amino acids long. V was cut by 5 bases and J by 5 bases, with 14 bases left in between. CDR3 residues: CASSPPLRRDTQYF. In DNA form, the CDR3 reads TGTGCCAGCAGCCCCCCCCTTAGACGAGATACGCAGTATTTT.

A word on this clonotype: A much larger clone lies one base from this, so it may be a read error. CDR3 nucleotides: TGTGCCAGCAGTCGCCGGGGGATAGGGTCCTACGAGCAGTACTTC. Residues: CASSRRGIGSYEQYF. V gene TRBV6-5 combines with J gene TRBJ2-7, with a possible D match to TRBD2 (6 bases). V was cut by 5 bases and J by 1 base, with 15 bases left in between. Germline CDR1 and CDR2: MNHEY and SVGAGI. This CDR3 region has 15 residues.